A selection of T cell receptor beta chains follows, all from one sample in a study of blood T cell repertoires in COVID-19. Data came from immunoSEQ multiplex PCR; TCRdb stores just in-frame clones and leaves some out. The repertoire holds some 150,000 clones, with more than 80% as singletons. Material for sequencing was peripheral blood. The receptors derive from a human donor in a cohort sampled during active COVID-19. CDR3s include the opening cysteine and the closing phenylalanine or tryptophan. The order of the fields is J gene, V gene, D gene, clone size, CDR3 protein, CDR3 DNA. A D gene is named only where the DNA matches it firmly. Rows may omit the clone size; those that give it use once, few, many or a size class.

j_call: TRBJ2-3; v_call: TRBV7-3; d_call: TRBD2; clone_size: -; cdr3_aa: CASSLTTSGGLDTQYF; cdr3_nt: TGTGCCAGCAGCTTAACGACTAGCGGGGGGTTGGATACGCAGTATTTT
j_call: TRBJ2-1; v_call: TRBV20-1; d_call: TRBD2; clone_size: -; cdr3_aa: CSASGWRGGSNEQFF; cdr3_nt: TGCAGTGCTAGTGGCTGGCGGGGGGGGTCCAATGAGCAGTTCTTC
j_call: TRBJ1-2; v_call: TRBV6-6; d_call: TRBD1; clone_size: -; cdr3_aa: CATGDRGQGDKGYTF; cdr3_nt: TGTGCCACAGGGGACCGGGGACAGGGAGATAAGGGCTACACCTTC
j_call: TRBJ2-7; v_call: TRBV6-5; d_call: TRBD2; clone_size: -; cdr3_aa: CASSSSGEYEQYF; cdr3_nt: TGTGCCAGCAGTTCAAGCGGGGAGTACGAGCAGTACTTC
j_call: TRBJ1-2; v_call: TRBV2; d_call: -; clone_size: -; cdr3_aa: CASTENRSSYGYTF; cdr3_nt: TGTGCCAGTACTGAGAACAGGTCATCTTATGGCTACACCTTC
j_call: TRBJ1-4; v_call: TRBV6-6; d_call: -; clone_size: -; cdr3_aa: CASSAQGRNEKLFF; cdr3_nt: TGTGCCAGCAGTGCACAGGGAAGGAATGAAAAACTGTTTTTT
j_call: TRBJ1-4; v_call: TRBV9; d_call: -; clone_size: -; cdr3_aa: CASSEGSTTNEKLFF; cdr3_nt: TGTGCCAGCAGCGAGGGGTCAACAACTAATGAAAAACTGTTTTTT
j_call: TRBJ2-1; v_call: TRBV11-2; d_call: -; clone_size: -; cdr3_aa: CASSNYRGGNNEQFF; cdr3_nt: TGTGCCAGCAGCAACTACAGGGGGGGAAACAATGAGCAGTTCTTC
j_call: TRBJ2-7; v_call: TRBV5-4; d_call: TRBD2; clone_size: -; cdr3_aa: CASSVPGLAGEVKGYEQYF; cdr3_nt: TGTGCCAGCAGCGTGCCGGGACTAGCGGGGGAGGTTAAAGGCTACGAGCAGTACTTC
j_call: TRBJ2-2; v_call: TRBV10-1; d_call: TRBD2; clone_size: -; cdr3_aa: CASSESSGKAGELFF; cdr3_nt: TGCGCCAGCAGTGAGAGTAGCGGGAAGGCCGGGGAGCTGTTTTTT
j_call: TRBJ1-2; v_call: TRBV28; d_call: TRBD1; clone_size: -; cdr3_aa: CASSRTGGRANYGYTF; cdr3_nt: TGTGCCAGCAGCCGGACAGGCGGCCGTGCTAACTATGGCTACACCTTC
j_call: TRBJ1-1; v_call: TRBV28; d_call: TRBD1; clone_size: -; cdr3_aa: CASSFIGGQGAQAFF; cdr3_nt: TGTGCCAGCAGTTTCATTGGAGGACAGGGGGCACAAGCTTTCTTT
j_call: TRBJ2-1; v_call: TRBV27; d_call: -; clone_size: -; cdr3_aa: CASSLQGNEQFF; cdr3_nt: TGTGCCAGCAGTTTGCAGGGCAATGAGCAGTTCTTC
j_call: TRBJ1-4; v_call: TRBV5-1; d_call: -; clone_size: -; cdr3_aa: CASSLLSDSSEKLFF; cdr3_nt: TGCGCCAGCAGCTTACTCTCGGACAGTTCAGAAAAACTGTTTTTT
j_call: TRBJ2-5; v_call: TRBV6-5; d_call: -; clone_size: -; cdr3_aa: CASTYGAEETQYF; cdr3_nt: TGTGCCAGCACTTACGGGGCTGAAGAGACCCAGTACTTC
j_call: TRBJ2-2; v_call: TRBV5-1; d_call: TRBD2; clone_size: -; cdr3_aa: CASSFTRSQGGNGELFF; cdr3_nt: TGCGCCAGCAGCTTCACACGTAGTCAGGGAGGGAACGGGGAGCTGTTTTTT
j_call: TRBJ2-3; v_call: TRBV6-2/TRBV6-3; d_call: -; clone_size: once; cdr3_aa: CASSSLALGTDTQYF; cdr3_nt: TGTGCCAGCAGTTCTCTAGCGCTAGGCACAGATACGCAGTATTTT
j_call: TRBJ2-4; v_call: TRBV7-9; d_call: TRBD2; clone_size: -; cdr3_aa: CASSLAVYSGRALAIQYF; cdr3_nt: TGTGCCAGCAGCTTAGCAGTTTACAGCGGGAGGGCCTTGGCCATTCAGTACTTC
j_call: TRBJ1-2; v_call: TRBV6-5; d_call: -; clone_size: -; cdr3_aa: CASSYSFGKQGNGYTF; cdr3_nt: TGTGCCAGCAGTTACTCGTTCGGAAAACAGGGAAATGGCTACACCTTC
j_call: TRBJ1-1; v_call: TRBV18; d_call: -; clone_size: -; cdr3_aa: CASSPQGPEAFF; cdr3_nt: TGTGCCAGCTCACCCCAGGGCCCTGAAGCTTTCTTT
j_call: TRBJ1-1; v_call: TRBV28; d_call: -; clone_size: -; cdr3_aa: CASTRGSSWNTEAFF; cdr3_nt: TGTGCCAGCACTCGAGGAAGTTCCTGGAACACTGAAGCTTTCTTT
j_call: TRBJ2-7; v_call: TRBV6-1; d_call: TRBD1; clone_size: -; cdr3_aa: CASSESVGDRVPRDYEQYF; cdr3_nt: TGTGCCAGCAGTGAATCAGTGGGGGACAGGGTTCCCCGCGACTACGAGCAGTACTTC
j_call: TRBJ2-2; v_call: TRBV18; d_call: TRBD1; clone_size: -; cdr3_aa: CASSSDRGNRNTGELFF; cdr3_nt: TGTGCCAGCTCATCGGACAGGGGGAATCGGAACACCGGGGAGCTGTTTTTT
j_call: TRBJ1-1; v_call: TRBV6-1; d_call: TRBD1; clone_size: -; cdr3_aa: CASSEGQRSYTEAFF; cdr3_nt: TGTGCCAGCAGTGAGGGACAGCGGTCCTACACTGAAGCTTTCTTT